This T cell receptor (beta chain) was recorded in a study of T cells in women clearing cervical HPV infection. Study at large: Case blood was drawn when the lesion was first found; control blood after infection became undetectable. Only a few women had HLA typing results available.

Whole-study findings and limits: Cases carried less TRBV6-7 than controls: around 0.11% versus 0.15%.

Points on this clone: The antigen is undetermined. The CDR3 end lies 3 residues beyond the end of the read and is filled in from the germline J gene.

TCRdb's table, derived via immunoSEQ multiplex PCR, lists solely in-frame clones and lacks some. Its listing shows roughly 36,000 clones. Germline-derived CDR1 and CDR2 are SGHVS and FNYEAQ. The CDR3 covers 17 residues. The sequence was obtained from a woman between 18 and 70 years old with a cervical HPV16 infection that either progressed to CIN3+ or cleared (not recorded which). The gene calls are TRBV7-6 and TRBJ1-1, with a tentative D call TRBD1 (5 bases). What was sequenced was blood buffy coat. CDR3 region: CASSLGLDSGPTDTAFF. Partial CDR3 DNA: TGTGCCAGCAGCTTAGGTCTGGATAGCGGGCCGACAGATACG.